This T cell receptor (beta chain) was identified in a study of cytomegalovirus exposure and HLA in healthy donors. Study-wide findings and caveats: Most sequenced TCRs were rare (though some public TCRs occurred in many donors). Across HLA loci, a later analysis found differing TCR association rates, with DRB1 most and HLA-C fewest. V- and J-gene trimming in TCR beta was tied to a missense DCLRE1C variant by an analysis performed later.

CDR1 is SGHRS, CDR2 YFSETQ, per germline. V lost 0 bases and J 4 bases, leaving 11 bases between the germline ends. The CDR3 consists of 15 residues. This clone was found a few times. The antigen remains undetermined. The primer mix had 60 Vbeta and 13 Jbeta primers. Method: immunoSEQ multiplex PCR; TCRdb's copy keeps in-frame clones and lacks some. Among 250,000 to 350,000 clones, under 90% were seen once, and the ten largest hold about 0.28%. The sample was PBMCs. The rearrangement links TRBV5-1 to TRBJ1-5; D ambiguous. The clonotype was recovered from a girl aged 2 to 9 in good health and CMV-seronegative. This CDR3 is CASSLGEPRNQPQHF. CDR3 DNA sequence: TGCGCCAGCAGCTTGGGGGAGCCGAGGAATCAGCCCCAGCATTTT.